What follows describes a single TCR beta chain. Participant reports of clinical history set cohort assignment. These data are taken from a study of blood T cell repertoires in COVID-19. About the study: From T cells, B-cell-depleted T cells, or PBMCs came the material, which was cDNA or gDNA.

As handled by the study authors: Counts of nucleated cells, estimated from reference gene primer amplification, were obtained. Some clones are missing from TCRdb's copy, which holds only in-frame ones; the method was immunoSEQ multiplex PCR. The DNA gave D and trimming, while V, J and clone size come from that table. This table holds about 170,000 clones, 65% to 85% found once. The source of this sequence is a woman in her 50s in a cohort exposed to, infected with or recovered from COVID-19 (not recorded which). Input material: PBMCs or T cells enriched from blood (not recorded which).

The CDR3 DNA follows: TGTGCCAGCAGCTTAGCGCCGGGACAGCGCACAGATACGCAGTATTTT. Translating gives CASSLAPGQRTDTQYF. The chain has TRBV7-9 and TRBJ2-3; 7 bases are a match to TRBD1. Germline CDR1 and CDR2: SEHNR and FQNEAQ (reference sequence). With 0 bases clipped from V and 1 base from J, the junction kept 4 bases outside the gene matches. The CDR3 contains 16 residues.